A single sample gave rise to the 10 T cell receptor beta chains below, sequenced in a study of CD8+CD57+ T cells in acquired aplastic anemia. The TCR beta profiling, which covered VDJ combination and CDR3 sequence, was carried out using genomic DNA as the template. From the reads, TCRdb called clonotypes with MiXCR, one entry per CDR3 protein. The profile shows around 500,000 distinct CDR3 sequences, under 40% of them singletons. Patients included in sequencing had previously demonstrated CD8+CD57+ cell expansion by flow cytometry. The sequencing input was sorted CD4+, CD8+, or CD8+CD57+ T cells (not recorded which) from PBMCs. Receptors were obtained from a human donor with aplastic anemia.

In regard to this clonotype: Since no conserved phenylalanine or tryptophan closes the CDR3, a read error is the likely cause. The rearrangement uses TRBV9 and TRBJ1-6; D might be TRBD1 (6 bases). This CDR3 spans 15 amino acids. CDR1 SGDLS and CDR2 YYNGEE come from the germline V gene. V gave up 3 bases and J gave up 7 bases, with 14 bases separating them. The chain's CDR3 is CASSAIGRGNSPLHL. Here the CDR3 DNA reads TGTGCCAGCAGCGCGATTGGAAGGGGGAATTCACCCCTCCACCTT.

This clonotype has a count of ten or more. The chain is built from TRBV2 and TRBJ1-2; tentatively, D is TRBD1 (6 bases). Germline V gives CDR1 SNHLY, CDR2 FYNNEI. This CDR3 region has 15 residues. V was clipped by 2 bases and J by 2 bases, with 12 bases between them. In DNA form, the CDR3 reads TGTGCCAGCAGTGAAATACAGGGCCTGAACTATGGCTACACCTTC. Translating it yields CASSEIQGLNYGYTF. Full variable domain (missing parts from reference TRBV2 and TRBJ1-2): EPEVTQTPSHQVTQMGQEVILRCVPISNHLYFYWYRQILGQKVEFLVSFYNNEISEKSEIFDDQFSVERPDGSNFTLKIRSTKLEDSAMYFCASSEIQGLNYGYTFGSGTRLTVV.

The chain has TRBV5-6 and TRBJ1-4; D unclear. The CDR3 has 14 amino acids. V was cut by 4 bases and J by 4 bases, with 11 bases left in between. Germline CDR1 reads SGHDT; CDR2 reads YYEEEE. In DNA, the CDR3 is TGTGCCAGCAGCCCTGGACTAATTAATGAAAAACTGTTTTTT. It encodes CASSPGLINEKLFF.

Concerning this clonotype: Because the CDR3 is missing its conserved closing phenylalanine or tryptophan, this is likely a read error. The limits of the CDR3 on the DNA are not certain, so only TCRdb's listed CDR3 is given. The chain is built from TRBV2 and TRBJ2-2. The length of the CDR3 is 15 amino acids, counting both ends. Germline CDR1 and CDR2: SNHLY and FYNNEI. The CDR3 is CASSGALSRTPGSCL.

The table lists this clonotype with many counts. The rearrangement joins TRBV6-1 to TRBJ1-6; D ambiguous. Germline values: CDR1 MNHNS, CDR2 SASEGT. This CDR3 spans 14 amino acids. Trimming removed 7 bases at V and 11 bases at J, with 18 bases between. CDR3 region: CASTLPVGRAPLHF. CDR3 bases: TGTGCCAGCACCCTGCCGGTGGGTCGAGCACCCCTCCACTTT.

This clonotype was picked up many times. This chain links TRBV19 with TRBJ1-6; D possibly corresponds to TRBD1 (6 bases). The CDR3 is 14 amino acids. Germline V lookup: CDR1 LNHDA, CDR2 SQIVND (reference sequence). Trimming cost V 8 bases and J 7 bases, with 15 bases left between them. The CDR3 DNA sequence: TGTGCCAGTTGCCTCGGGCAGGGGAATTCACCCCTCCACTTT. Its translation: CASCLGQGNSPLHF.

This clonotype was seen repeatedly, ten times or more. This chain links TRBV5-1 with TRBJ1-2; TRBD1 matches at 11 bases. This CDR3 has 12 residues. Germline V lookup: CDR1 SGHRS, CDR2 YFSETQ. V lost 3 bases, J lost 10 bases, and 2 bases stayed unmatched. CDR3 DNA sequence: TGCGCCAGCAGCTGGGACAGGGGGGACTACACCTTC. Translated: CASSWDRGDYTF.

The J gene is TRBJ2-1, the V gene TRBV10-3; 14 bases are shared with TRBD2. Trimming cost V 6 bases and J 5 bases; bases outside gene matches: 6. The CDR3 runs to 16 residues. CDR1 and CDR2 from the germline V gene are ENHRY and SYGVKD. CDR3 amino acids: CAIRGTSGSFNNEQFF. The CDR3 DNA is TGTGCCATCAGAGGGACTAGCGGGAGCTTCAACAATGAGCAGTTCTTC.

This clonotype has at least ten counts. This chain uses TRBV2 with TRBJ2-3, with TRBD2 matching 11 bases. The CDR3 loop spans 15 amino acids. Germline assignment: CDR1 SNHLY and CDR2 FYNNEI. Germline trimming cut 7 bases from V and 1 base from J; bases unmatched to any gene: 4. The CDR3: CASTLTSGGTDTQYF. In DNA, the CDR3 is TGTGCCAGCACCCTGACTAGCGGGGGCACAGATACGCAGTATTTT.

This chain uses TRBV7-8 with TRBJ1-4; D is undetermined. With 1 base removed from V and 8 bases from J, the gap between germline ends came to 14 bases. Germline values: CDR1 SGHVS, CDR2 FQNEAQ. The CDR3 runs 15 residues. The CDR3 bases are TGTGCCAGCAGCTTAGTAATGGGGTGGCAAGAAAAACTGTTTTTT. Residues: CASSLVMGWQEKLFF.